This is a list of T cell receptor beta chains from one sample in a study of blood T cells in healthy people across ages. TCRdb reprocessed the 5' RACE reads via MiXCR and lists one record per CDR3 protein. The sample has 550,000 to 750,000 distinct CDR3 sequences; about 21% are singletons. Sequencing input: blood. The source of these receptors is a man between 65 and 79 years old in good health. CDR3s include the opening cysteine and the closing phenylalanine or tryptophan. Fields, in order: J gene, V gene, D gene, clone size, CDR3 protein, CDR3 DNA. A D gene is named only where the DNA matches it firmly. For some rows the clone size is stated as once, few or many, or as a class when expanded; others skip it.

TRBJ1-2 | TRBV7-2 | NA | NA | CASSLALGGGYTF | TGTGCCAGCAGCTTAGCGCTAGGGGGTGGCTACACCTTC
TRBJ1-2 | TRBV3-1 | NA | NA | CASGVWRYGYTF | TGTGCCAGTGGTGTATGGCGTTATGGCTACACCTTC
TRBJ1-1 | TRBV18 | NA | few | CASSKNRDTEAFF | TGTGCCAGCTCAAAAAACAGAGACACTGAAGCTTTCTTT
TRBJ2-3 | TRBV10-3 | NA | NA | CAISESQKTTDTQYF | TGTGCCATCAGTGAGTCGCAGAAAACCACAGATACGCAGTATTTT
TRBJ2-4 | TRBV15 | NA | NA | CATSRDRADIQYF | TGTGCCACCAGCAGAGACAGGGCGGACATTCAGTACTTC
TRBJ2-7 | TRBV4-2 | NA | few | CASSQEASATYEQYF | TGTGCCAGCAGCCAAGAGGCTAGCGCAACCTACGAGCAGTACTTC
TRBJ1-6 | TRBV12-3/TRBV12-4 | NA | few | CASSFQANSPLHF | TGTGCCAGCAGTTTCCAAGCCAATTCACCCCTCCACTTT
TRBJ2-5 | TRBV5-1 | NA | NA | CASAVGAGAIQETQYF | TGCGCCAGCGCGGTCGGTGCCGGGGCCATCCAAGAGACCCAGTACTTC
TRBJ2-7 | TRBV4-1 | TRBD2 | NA | CASSQSLAGASYEQYF | TGCGCCAGCAGCCAATCTCTAGCGGGGGCCTCCTACGAGCAGTACTTC
TRBJ1-1 | TRBV11-2 | NA | NA | CAGSLEQGNTEAFF | TGTGCCGGCAGCCTGGAACAGGGAAACACTGAAGCTTTCTTT
TRBJ2-1 | TRBV12-3/TRBV12-4 | TRBD2 | NA | CASNLAGSYNEQFF | TGTGCCAGCAACTTAGCGGGATCCTACAATGAGCAGTTCTTC
TRBJ2-1 | TRBV10-3 | NA | NA | CATTERLSGDGEQFF | TGTGCCACCACTGAAAGGCTTTCGGGAGACGGTGAGCAGTTCTTC
TRBJ2-1 | TRBV2 | NA | NA | CASSEGTAPYNEQFF | TGTGCCAGCAGTGAAGGGACAGCCCCCTACAATGAGCAGTTCTTC
TRBJ2-1 | TRBV11-2 | TRBD1 | many | CASSLRGGPYNEQFF | TGTGCCAGCAGCTTAAGAGGGGGCCCCTACAATGAGCAGTTCTTC
TRBJ2-2 | TRBV10-3 | NA | NA | CAISDRPGLTSTGELFF | TGTGCCATCAGTGACAGGCCCGGGCTTACGAGCACCGGGGAGCTGTTTTTT
TRBJ2-1 | TRBV20-1 | TRBD2 | once | CSAIAGGSVDEQFF | TGCAGTGCTATAGCGGGAGGTAGCGTCGATGAGCAGTTCTTC
TRBJ2-7 | TRBV5-6 | NA | NA | CTSSLLGQNHYEQYF | TGTACCAGCAGCTTGCTAGGACAGAACCACTACGAGCAGTACTTC
TRBJ2-3 | TRBV11-2 | NA | NA | CASSLGRKGGRTDTQYF | TGTGCCAGCAGCCTAGGACGAAAGGGGGGCCGCACAGATACGCAGTATTTT
TRBJ2-1 | TRBV11-2 | TRBD2 | NA | CASSSGLAGGPSYNEQFF | TGTGCCAGCAGCTCGGGACTAGCGGGAGGGCCGTCCTACAATGAGCAGTTCTTC
TRBJ1-2 | TRBV9 | NA | few | CASSEGVTGNYGYTF | TGTGCCAGCAGCGAGGGGGTCACAGGGAACTATGGCTACACCTTC